This passage covers 29 T cell receptor beta chains from one sample sequenced in a study of blood T cell repertoires in COVID-19. Repertoires were generated with immunoSEQ multiplex PCR, while TCRdb's copy carries only in-frame clones and drops some. Of about 150,000 clones listed, more than 75% were seen once; the top ten hold 15%. Material for sequencing was peripheral blood. Receptors were obtained from a human donor with acute or convalescent COVID-19. The donor label of this sample is uncertain.

The chain recombines TRBV9 with TRBJ2-7; tentative D call: TRBD1 (6 bases). From germline, CDR1 is SGDLS and CDR2 YYNGEE. V shed 4 bases and J shed 0 bases, with 11 bases lying between them. The CDR3 is 14 amino acids. This CDR3 is CASSPGQHSYEQYF. DNA for the CDR3: TGTGCCAGCAGCCCCGGACAGCACTCCTACGAGCAGTACTTC.

The genes are TRBV3-1 (or the pseudogene TRBV3-2) and TRBJ2-5; D is possibly TRBD2 (7 bases). Deletions cut 5 bases from V and 5 bases from J, with 15 bases between. CDR3 length: 14 amino acids. Germline-derived CDR1 and CDR2 are LGHDT and YNNKEL (reference sequence). In DNA, the CDR3 is TGTGCCAGCAGCATAAGGGGGGGGAGGGAGACCCAGTACTTC. Protein sequence: CASSIRGGRETQYF.

V gene TRBV6-5 combines with J gene TRBJ1-2; D is unresolved. The CDR3 loop spans 14 amino acids. From germline, CDR1 is MNHEY and CDR2 SVGAGI. V was trimmed by 2 bases and J by 0 bases, leaving 7 bases between them. CDR3 in amino acids: CASSYDTANYGYTF. CDR3 DNA: TGTGCCAGCAGTTACGACACAGCTAACTATGGCTACACCTTC.

The sample holds a few counts of this clone. J is TRBJ1-5 and V is TRBV6-2 or TRBV6-3; 8 positions match TRBD1. The V segment lost 0 bases and the J segment 4 bases; nucleotides outside the gene matches: 8. The germline gives CDR1 MNHEY, CDR2 SVGEGT. This CDR3 spans 17 amino acids. The CDR3: CASSYSRGTGGNQPQHF. Here the CDR3 DNA reads TGTGCCAGCAGTTACTCCCGGGGGACAGGAGGGAATCAGCCCCAGCATTTT.

This chain connects TRBV6-5 to TRBJ2-5, with D possibly matching TRBD2 (6 bases). CDR3 length: 12 amino acids. The germline V gene encodes CDR1 MNHEY and CDR2 SVGAGI. Trimming took 6 bases from V and 6 from J, leaving 11 bases between them. For the CDR3, the DNA is TGTGCCAGCAGCGAGGAGGGAAAGACCCAGTACTTC. It yields the protein CASSEEGKTQYF.

This chain connects TRBV7-9 to TRBJ2-7; maybe TRBD1 (6 bases). In germline, CDR1 is SEHNR, CDR2 FQNEAQ (reference sequence). V was pared by 3 bases and J by 0 bases, with 12 bases between. This CDR3 is 15 amino acids long. The CDR3 reads CASSFQGPSSYEQYF. Written as DNA, the CDR3 is TGTGCCAGCAGCTTTCAGGGGCCCTCCTCCTACGAGCAGTACTTC. The full variable domain, with the rest looked up from reference TRBV7-9 and TRBJ2-7, is DTGVSQNPRHKITKRGQNVTFRCDPISEHNRLYWYRQTLGQGPEFLTYFQNEAQLEKSRLLSDRFSAERPKGSFSTLEIQRTEQGDSAMYLCASSFQGPSSYEQYFGPGTRLTVT.

This sequence joins TRBV19 and TRBJ1-1, with a tentative D call TRBD1 (5 bases). CDR1 and CDR2 (germline): LNHDA, SQIVND (reference sequence). The CDR3 extends over 14 amino acids. Trimming shortened V by 2 bases and J by 5 bases, and 12 bases separated the two germline ends. As DNA, the CDR3 is TGTGCCAGTAGTATAACAGGTGTGGGGACTGAAGCTTTCTTT. Its translation is CASSITGVGTEAFF. Full variable domain (remainder filled in from reference TRBV19 and TRBJ1-1): DGGITQSPKYLFRKEGQNVTLSCEQNLNHDAMYWYRQDPGQGLRLIYYSQIVNDFQKGDIAEGYSVSREKKESFPLTVTSAQKNPTAFYLCASSITGVGTEAFFGQGTRLTVV.

This sequence joins TRBV19 and TRBJ1-3; 8 bases are a match to TRBD1. V lost 7 bases and J lost 0; bases outside the gene matches: 11. The CDR3 contains 17 residues. Germline V gene data show CDR1 as LNHDA and CDR2 as SQIVND (reference sequence). As DNA, the CDR3 is TGTGCCAGTACCCTTCCTGGACAGGGATTCTCTGGAAACACCATATATTTT. It specifies CASTLPGQGFSGNTIYF.

CDR3 bases: TGCGCCAGCAGCTTCGCTAGCGGGGGGTTGTACAATGAGCAGTTCTTC. Translated: CASSFASGGLYNEQFF. The chain is built from TRBV5-1 and TRBJ2-1; 11 nucleotides agree with TRBD2. CDR1 is SGHRS and CDR2 is YFSETQ in the germline V gene. The CDR3 totals 16 residues. V lost 2 bases and J lost 4; bases outside the gene matches: 5.

V and J are TRBV29-1 and TRBJ1-5; 11 positions agree with TRBD1. The CDR3 covers 13 residues. Per the germline V gene, CDR1 is SQVTM and CDR2 is ANQGSEA. Germline trimming cut 6 bases from V and 7 bases from J; bases unmatched to any gene: 5. CDR3 residues: CSVRTGGLQPQHF. CDR3 DNA: TGCAGCGTCAGGACAGGGGGCTTGCAGCCCCAGCATTTT.

The rearrangement uses TRBV10-3 and TRBJ1-2; D is unresolved. The length of the CDR3 is 15 residues. The germline CDR1 and CDR2 sequences are ENHRY and SYGVKD. V was pared by 11 bases and J by 8 bases, with 27 bases between. The CDR3 region is CAPTVEVGNEGGYTF. The DNA of the CDR3 is TGTGCCCCGACGGTTGAGGTAGGTAATGAAGGAGGCTACACCTTC.

The CDR3, as DNA: TGTGCCAGCAGGGAGCACAAGCAAACTGCAATTCAGTACTTC. Residues: CASREHKQTAIQYF. J is TRBJ2-4 and V is TRBV2; no firm D call. This CDR3 comprises 14 residues. Deletions cut 6 bases from V and 10 bases from J, with 19 bases between. Germline-derived CDR1 and CDR2 are SNHLY and FYNNEI.

This clone came up a few times. The rearrangement joins TRBV7-2 to TRBJ1-5; D uncertain. The CDR3 totals 14 residues. V shed 2 bases and J shed 2 bases, with 7 bases lying between them. From germline, CDR1 is SGHTA and CDR2 FQGNSA. In nucleotides, the CDR3 is TGTGCCAGCAGCTTAATCTCGGGCAATCAGCCCCAGCATTTT. This gives the protein CASSLISGNQPQHF.

The chain joins TRBV11-2 to TRBJ1-6; no clear D. Germline CDR1 SGHAT, CDR2 FQNNGV. This CDR3 is 18 amino acids long. Between the trimmed V and J ends, which lost 0 bases and 0 bases, there was a span of 12 bases. The CDR3 DNA follows: TGTGCCAGCAGCTTAGAGGGCCAAGGGAGCTCCTATAATTCACCCCTCCACTTT. Translating it yields CASSLEGQGSSYNSPLHF.

The rearrangement links TRBV14 to TRBJ1-6; D unresolved. Germline V gives CDR1 SGHDN, CDR2 FVKESK. Trimming removed 0 bases from V and 7 bases from J, with 7 bases in between. CDR3 length: 14 amino acids. The DNA for the CDR3 is TGTGCCAGCAGCCAAGACAGAGGGAATTCACCCCTCCACTTT. This codes for CASSQDRGNSPLHF.

This rearrangement joins TRBV19 to TRBJ1-1; the D gene is possibly TRBD1 (5 bases). V lost 10 bases to trimming and J lost 1 base, with 10 bases between them. In germline, CDR1 is LNHDA, CDR2 SQIVND (reference sequence). This CDR3 is 12 amino acids long. CDR3 region: CAIRGTNTEAFF. CDR3 bases: TGTGCCATTCGGGGGACGAACACTGAAGCTTTCTTT.

This chain connects TRBV28 to TRBJ1-5; D gene ambiguous. The CDR3 covers 15 residues. V lost 3 bases to trimming and J lost 2 bases, with 11 bases between them. CDR1 is MDHEN and CDR2 is SYDVKM in the germline V gene. In DNA, the CDR3 is TGTGCCAGCAGTTTGGGGAGCGGGGGCAATCAGCCCCAGCATTTT. It yields the protein CASSLGSGGNQPQHF.

The chain carries TRBV5-1 and TRBJ2-2; 11 bases align to TRBD1. Germline-derived CDR1 and CDR2 are SGHRS and YFSETQ. This CDR3 is 15 amino acids long. Trimming at V came to 9 bases and at J to 5 bases, leaving 9 bases not matched to a gene. CDR3: CATNGQGARTGELFF. The CDR3 DNA reads TGCGCCACCAACGGACAGGGGGCGAGGACCGGGGAGCTGTTTTTT.

The chain combines TRBV7-3 with TRBJ2-5; weak D call: TRBD1 (5 bases). The V gene's germline CDR1 is SGHTA and CDR2 FQGTGA. The CDR3 has 14 amino acids. The V gene lost 4 bases and the J gene lost 4 bases, with 13 bases spanning the gap. CDR3 DNA: TGTGCCAGCAGCTCAGGGTTACAATCAGAGACCCAGTACTTC. Encoded protein: CASSSGLQSETQYF.

The chain links TRBV7-9 to TRBJ1-2; possible D gene TRBD1, 5 bases. The CDR3 is 15 amino acids. Germline CDR1 is SEHNR and CDR2 is FQNEAQ (reference sequence). The V gene lost 0 bases and the J gene lost 6 bases, with 14 bases spanning the gap. CDR3 nucleotide sequence: TGTGCCAGCAGCTTAGCTATTGGAGGGGAGGATGGCTACACCTTC. Translated, it gives CASSLAIGGEDGYTF.

The chain uses TRBV9 and TRBJ2-3, with TRBD2 matching over 10 bases. Germline trimming cut 0 bases from V and 2 bases from J; bases unmatched to any gene: 3. This CDR3 has 16 residues. The germline CDR1 and CDR2 sequences are SGDLS and YYNGEE. CDR3 sequence reads: CASSVGLAGPTDTQYF. In DNA form, the CDR3 reads TGTGCCAGCAGCGTAGGACTAGCGGGCCCCACAGATACGCAGTATTTT.

The rearrangement uses TRBV12-3 or TRBV12-4 and TRBJ2-6; perhaps TRBD2 as D (6 bases). The CDR3 sequence is 13 residues long. Trimming removed 7 bases at V and 4 bases at J, with 8 bases between. Written as DNA, the CDR3 is TGTGCCAGCACAACTAGCGGGGCCAACGTCCTGACTTTC. It yields the protein CASTTSGANVLTF.

The chain links TRBV10-3 to TRBJ2-7, with 14 bases lining up with TRBD2. The CDR3 is 15 amino acids. Germline V gene lookup returns CDR1 ENHRY and CDR2 SYGVKD. The J segment lost 0 bases and the V segment lost 10 bases, leaving 5 bases of the junction unmatched. CDR3 loop: CATRTSGGSSYEQYF. The CDR3 DNA reads as TGTGCCACCAGGACTAGCGGGGGGAGCTCCTACGAGCAGTACTTC.

CDR3 DNA: TGTGCCAGCAGCCAAGATAGACACAGCCAAGCTTTCTTT. The encoded protein is CASSQDRHSQAFF. V usage is TRBV14 and J usage is TRBJ1-1; D not certain. This CDR3 has 13 residues. The V gene's germline CDR1 is SGHDN and CDR2 FVKESK. V was shortened by 0 bases and J by 9 bases, with 11 bases between the two germline ends. Drawing the rest from reference TRBV14 and TRBJ1-1, the complete variable domain is EAGVTQFPSHSVIEKGQTVTLRCDPISGHDNLYWYRRVMGKEIKFLLHFVKESKQDESGMPNNRFLAERTGGTYSTLKVQPAELEDSGVYFCASSQDRHSQAFFGQGTRLTVV.

The CDR3 reads CATSSQKGGAYGYTF. The CDR3 DNA is TGTGCCACCAGCTCTCAGAAAGGGGGGGCGTATGGCTACACCTTC. This chain uses TRBV15 with TRBJ1-2; D might be TRBD1 (6 bases). Trimming cost V 5 bases and J 5 bases, with 18 bases left between them. The CDR3 spans 15 residues. CDR1 and CDR2 from the germline V gene are LNHNV and YYDKDF (reference sequence).

The V call is TRBV7-2, the J call TRBJ2-3, with 13 nucleotides matching TRBD2. CDR3 length equals 16 residues. V lost 5 bases to trimming and J lost 1 base; unmatched junction nucleotides: 3. The germline V gene encodes CDR1 SGHTA and CDR2 FQGNSA. CDR3 nucleotides: TGTGCCAGCAGCCTCACTAGCGGGGGGGGCACAGATACGCAGTATTTT. Its protein product is CASSLTSGGGTDTQYF.

This chain joins TRBV11-2 and TRBJ2-5; D may be TRBD1 (5 bases). Per the germline V gene, CDR1 is SGHAT and CDR2 is FQNNGV. The CDR3 has 16 residues. Deletions cut 4 bases from V and 5 bases from J, with 20 bases between. The DNA for the CDR3 is TGTGCCAGCAGCTCTAAAATGGACATCTTCTCCGAGACCCAGTACTTC. This gives the protein CASSSKMDIFSETQYF.

The chain combines TRBV4-1 with TRBJ2-5, with 8 bases that match TRBD1. Germline-derived CDR1 and CDR2 are MGHRA and YSYEKL. The CDR3 runs to 15 residues. J was trimmed by 5 bases and V by 0 bases; bases with no gene match: 5. The CDR3 protein is CASSQEAGGLETQYF. The CDR3 nucleotides are TGCGCCAGCAGCCAAGAAGCAGGGGGCCTTGAGACCCAGTACTTC.

V and J are TRBV3-1 (or the pseudogene TRBV3-2) and TRBJ2-1; the match to TRBD2 covers 9 bases. Germline V lookup: CDR1 LGHDT, CDR2 YNNKEL (reference sequence). The length of the CDR3 is 17 residues. Germline trimming cut 0 bases from V and 6 bases from J; bases unmatched to any gene: 9. CDR3 residues: CASSQDRSGGNRNEQFF. The CDR3 bases are TGTGCCAGCAGCCAAGATAGGAGCGGGGGGAATCGCAATGAGCAGTTCTTC.